These 26 T cell receptor beta chains share one sample of origin, sequenced in a study of cytomegalovirus exposure and HLA in healthy donors. Use of 60 Vbeta and 13 Jbeta primers characterized the PCR. Method: immunoSEQ multiplex PCR; TCRdb's copy keeps in-frame clones and lacks some. The data contain 190,000 or so clones, 75% to 85% of them seen just once; the ten biggest clones take up under 0.85%. The sample taken for sequencing was PBMCs. The receptors shown here come from a boy aged 10-17 years in good health and CMV-seronegative.

The rearrangement uses TRBV5-1 and TRBJ2-3; D gene unclear. The CDR3 totals 13 residues. V lost 0 bases and J lost 4, with 6 bases in between. Germline CDR1 and CDR2: SGHRS and YFSETQ. CDR3 DNA sequence: TGCGCCAGCAGCTTGGCTCGGGCAGATACGCAGTATTTT. It encodes CASSLARADTQYF.

This clone was counted once. V gene TRBV6-1 combines with J gene TRBJ2-4, with 9 bases matching TRBD1. This CDR3 is built from 14 residues. J lost 7 bases, V lost 4 bases, and 5 bases had no gene match. Germline V gene lookup returns CDR1 MNHNS and CDR2 SASEGT. CDR3 residues: CASSGGQGLNIQYF. The CDR3 DNA reads as TGTGCCAGCAGTGGGGGACAGGGCTTGAACATTCAGTACTTC.

This sequence joins TRBV7-6 and TRBJ2-7, with TRBD2 identical over 16 bases. The V segment lost 3 bases and the J segment 2 bases; nucleotides outside the gene matches: 13. Germline lookup yields CDR1 SGHVS and CDR2 FNYEAQ. There are 20 residues in the CDR3. The CDR3 DNA sequence: TGTGCCAGCAGCTTCCCACAGGGGACTAGCGGGGGGGCTTACCCCTACGAGCAGTACTTC. As protein: CASSFPQGTSGGAYPYEQYF.

The chain employs TRBV6-5 and TRBJ1-5, with 10 bases lining up with TRBD1. The CDR3 spans 15 residues. Trimming at V came to 6 bases and at J to 7 bases, leaving 9 bases not matched to a gene. Germline V CDR1 and CDR2: MNHEY, SVGAGI. CDR3 sequence reads: CASSLRTGGGQPQHF. The CDR3 region has the DNA TGTGCCAGCAGCTTGAGGACAGGGGGAGGACAGCCCCAGCATTTT.

This clone was recorded only once. The chain joins TRBV27 to TRBJ2-5; 7 bases align to TRBD1. The CDR3 is made up of 13 amino acids. Germline lookup yields CDR1 MNHEY and CDR2 SMNVEV (reference sequence). The junction had 8 bases not matched to a gene; V was cut back by 2 bases and J by 11 bases. The CDR3: CASSLPYQGEQYF. CDR3 coding DNA: TGTGCCAGCAGTTTACCCTATCAGGGGGAGCAGTACTTC.

This clone came up a few times. The chain couples TRBV2 to TRBJ1-1, with 7 nucleotides matching TRBD1. From germline, CDR1 is SNHLY and CDR2 FYNNEI. This CDR3 is built from 14 residues. Trimming at V came to 7 bases and at J to 8 bases, leaving 13 bases not matched to a gene. The CDR3 loop is CASTKSGGFGEAFF. The CDR3 nucleotides read TGTGCCAGCACCAAATCAGGGGGTTTCGGCGAAGCTTTCTTT.

This clone is a singleton in its sample. The chain carries TRBV11-1 and TRBJ2-2, with D possibly called TRBD1 or TRBD2 (5 bases each). This CDR3 contains 15 residues. Deletions cut 5 bases from V and 6 bases from J, with 16 bases between. CDR1 is SGHAT and CDR2 is FQDESV in the germline V gene (reference sequence). The CDR3 sequence: CASSLGEYGPGELFF. CDR3 coding DNA: TGTGCCAGCAGCCTAGGGGAGTACGGGCCCGGGGAGCTGTTTTTT.

The J gene is TRBJ1-1, the V gene TRBV19; 7 bases line up with TRBD1. With V trimmed by 0 bases and J by 0 bases, 4 bases remained unmatched. The CDR3 sequence is 16 residues long. The V gene's germline CDR1 is LNHDA and CDR2 SQIVND (reference sequence). The CDR3 DNA reads as TGTGCCAGTAGTATAGACTGGACAGGTTTGAACACTGAAGCTTTCTTT. It translates to CASSIDWTGLNTEAFF.

This clone came up a few times. The V and J genes are TRBV13 and TRBJ2-2, with 7 nucleotides matching TRBD1. Germline CDR1 and CDR2: PRHDT and FYEKMQ (reference sequence). This CDR3 is built from 14 residues. Unmatched junction bases numbered 5, after V lost 10 bases and J lost 0 bases. CDR3 nucleotides: TGTGCCACCCGGACAGGCGCGAACACCGGGGAGCTGTTTTTT. This translates into CATRTGANTGELFF.

The CDR3 spells CASSLRTGWNTEAFF. The CDR3 region has the DNA TGCGCCAGCAGCTTGAGGACAGGGTGGAACACTGAAGCTTTCTTT. This chain uses TRBV5-1 with TRBJ1-1, with TRBD1 matching over 8 bases. The CDR3 runs to 15 residues. Germline trimming cut 1 base from V and 1 base from J; bases unmatched to any gene: 3. Germline V gene lookup returns CDR1 SGHRS and CDR2 YFSETQ.

This rearrangement joins TRBV6-6 to TRBJ1-2; tentative D call: TRBD1 (6 bases). Trimming took off 4 bases at V and 2 bases at J, with 14 bases between the two ends. This CDR3 has 15 amino acids. Germline V gene lookup returns CDR1 MNHNY and CDR2 SVGAGI (reference sequence). This CDR3 is CASSFGTIPNYGYTF. The CDR3 nucleotides read TGTGCCAGCAGTTTTGGGACAATCCCGAACTATGGCTACACCTTC.

The gene calls are TRBV30 and TRBJ2-7, with a tentative D call TRBD1 (6 bases). CDR1 is GTSNPN, CDR2 SVGIG, per germline (reference sequence). The CDR3 consists of 13 residues. V was shortened by 0 bases and J by 2 bases, with 8 bases between the two germline ends. The CDR3 DNA reads as TGTGCCTGGAGTGTCAGGGGAACCTACGAGCAGTACTTC. It is translated as CAWSVRGTYEQYF.

The chain links TRBV19 to TRBJ2-1; 7 bases map to TRBD2. The CDR3 loop spans 14 amino acids. Germline assignment: CDR1 LNHDA and CDR2 SQIVND (reference sequence). The V segment lost 4 bases and the J segment 7 bases; nucleotides outside the gene matches: 7. The CDR3 DNA follows: TGTGCCAGTAGTAGGCAGCGGGATGGTAATGAGCAGTTCTTC. Protein product: CASSRQRDGNEQFF.

This sequence joins TRBV6-5 and TRBJ1-4; D remains unclear. The CDR3 length is 15 residues. Trimming cost V 0 bases and J 3 bases, with 8 bases left between them. Germline CDR1 and CDR2: MNHEY and SVGAGI. CDR3 sequence reads: CASSYSSRPNEKLFF. The CDR3 region has the DNA TGTGCCAGCAGTTACTCTTCCAGGCCTAATGAAAAACTGTTTTTT.

This clone is a singleton in its sample. The chain is built from TRBV2 and TRBJ1-1, with 9 bases fitting TRBD1. CDR1 and CDR2 from the germline V gene are SNHLY and FYNNEI. This CDR3 comprises 14 residues. After removal of 7 bases from V and 1 base from J, the junction contained 4 bases not matched to a gene. CDR3: CASTAGQGNTEAFF. CDR3 DNA sequence: TGTGCCAGCACTGCGGGACAGGGGAACACTGAAGCTTTCTTT.

Details on this clone: The sample holds other DNA sequences that translate to the same CDR3. The CDR3 sequence: CASSVGGGAYNEQFF. CDR3 DNA sequence: TGTGCCAGCAGCGTAGGCGGGGGGGCGTACAATGAGCAGTTCTTC. This chain connects TRBV9 to TRBJ2-1, with 9 positions matching TRBD2. There are 15 residues in the CDR3. J was trimmed by 4 bases and V by 0 bases; bases with no gene match: 2. Germline CDR1 reads SGDLS; CDR2 reads YYNGEE.

This clone was found a few times. The V and J genes are TRBV6-1 and TRBJ1-1; D gene unclear. The CDR3 is 12 amino acids. The V end lost 2 bases, the J end lost 6 bases, and 7 bases lay between the germline ends. The germline gives CDR1 MNHNS, CDR2 SASEGT. CDR3: CASSETKPEAFF. For the CDR3, the DNA is TGTGCCAGCAGTGAAACTAAGCCTGAAGCTTTCTTT.

The chain combines TRBV9 with TRBJ1-5, with 7 bases matching TRBD1. CDR3 length: 15 amino acids. Trimming took 4 bases from V and 0 from J; bases not matched to a gene: 4. Germline V gene sequence: CDR1 SGDLS, CDR2 YYNGEE. The CDR3 protein is CASSPGGSSNQPQHF. CDR3 DNA: TGTGCCAGCAGCCCAGGGGGGAGTAGCAATCAGCCCCAGCATTTT.

The CDR3 loop is CASSQDTASYGYTF. In nucleotides, the CDR3 is TGCGCCAGCAGCCAAGATACAGCCAGCTATGGCTACACCTTC. The rearrangement joins TRBV4-3 to TRBJ1-2; D is uncertain. V lost 0 bases and J 4 bases, leaving 9 bases between the germline ends. CDR1 is LGHNA, CDR2 YSLEER, per germline. This CDR3 spans 14 amino acids.

This sequence joins TRBV7-6 and TRBJ1-1; 9 nucleotides align to TRBD1. The CDR3 has 17 residues. Per germline, CDR1 SGHVS and CDR2 FNYEAQ. V gave up 4 bases and J gave up 4 bases; unmatched junction bases: 13. The CDR3 bases are TGTGCCAGCAGCTCCTCCGGGGGACAGGGACGGATCACTGAAGCTTTCTTT. It specifies CASSSSGGQGRITEAFF.

The chain uses TRBV19 and TRBJ2-2; 8 bases map to TRBD1. The V gene's germline CDR1 is LNHDA and CDR2 SQIVND (reference sequence). V was clipped by 6 bases and J by 6 bases; unmatched bases: 3. This CDR3 spans 13 amino acids. The CDR3 loop reads CASRTGEAGELFF. In nucleotides, the CDR3 is TGTGCCAGTAGGACAGGGGAGGCCGGGGAGCTGTTTTTT.

The V call is TRBV11-3, the J call TRBJ2-2; D may be TRBD1 (6 bases). Germline V gene data show CDR1 as SGHNT and CDR2 as YENEEA. The CDR3 covers 15 residues. V lost 5 bases and J 3 bases, leaving 13 bases between the germline ends. CDR3 sequence (DNA): TGTGCCAGCAGCCCCCACAGGGTCGACACCGGGGAGCTGTTTTTT. Translation: CASSPHRVDTGELFF. The complete variable domain, with remaining parts taken from reference TRBV11-3 and TRBJ2-2, reads EAGVVQSPRYKIIEKKQPVAFWCNPISGHNTLYWYLQNLGQGPELLIRYENEEAVDDSQLPKDRFSAERLKGVDSTLKIQPAELGDSAVYLCASSPHRVDTGELFFGEGSRLTVL.

The CDR3 region is CASSLAGGPGYTF. CDR3 in DNA: TGTGCCAGCAGCTTAGCGGGAGGACCTGGCTACACCTTC. The chain joins TRBV5-4 to TRBJ1-2, with D unclear. This CDR3 contains 13 residues. Deletions cut 2 bases from V and 7 bases from J, with 12 bases between. Germline V gives CDR1 SGHNT, CDR2 YYREEE (reference sequence).

The chain employs TRBV6-1 and TRBJ2-2, with a weak D call TRBD1 (5 bases). From germline, CDR1 is MNHNS and CDR2 SASEGT. This CDR3 comprises 14 residues. The V and J ends lost 7 bases and 1 base respectively, with 10 bases between them. The chain's CDR3 is CASNRPLNTGELFF. CDR3 nucleotides: TGTGCCAGCAACAGGCCACTGAACACCGGGGAGCTGTTTTTT.

CDR3 amino acids: CASSLAPSGSSNEQYF. CDR3 DNA sequence: TGTGCCAGCAGCTTAGCTCCTAGCGGGAGCTCAAACGAGCAGTACTTC. The chain employs TRBV7-8 and TRBJ2-7, with 10 bases fitting TRBD2. Germline-derived CDR1 and CDR2 are SGHVS and FQNEAQ. The CDR3 is made up of 16 amino acids. V was pared by 0 bases and J by 5 bases, with 7 bases of the junction left unmatched.

This clone was seen a single time. The chain employs TRBV19 and TRBJ2-2; 8 positions match TRBD1. V was clipped by 10 bases and J by 6 bases; unmatched bases: 4. Per the germline V gene, CDR1 is LNHDA and CDR2 is SQIVND (reference sequence). This CDR3 contains 12 residues. This CDR3 reads CATQDRAGELFF. The CDR3, as DNA: TGTGCCACCCAGGACAGGGCCGGGGAGCTGTTTTTT.